These 31 T cell receptor beta chains were all obtained from the same sample, sequenced in a study of blood T cell repertoires in COVID-19. The table came from immunoSEQ multiplex PCR; TCRdb's copy has only in-frame clones and leaves some out. The table lists about 60,000 clones, 90% of them singletons. The sequencing sample was made of peripheral blood. The receptor set was obtained from a man between 60 and 75 years old with active COVID-19.

This rearrangement joins TRBV20-1 to TRBJ2-7; D is perhaps TRBD1 (5 bases). The CDR3 covers 13 residues. CDR1 and CDR2 (germline): DFQATT, SNEGSKA (reference sequence). With 3 bases removed from V and 3 bases from J, the gap between germline ends came to 12 bases. The CDR3 coding sequence is TGCAGTGCTAGTCAGGGTATCGGCTACGAGCAGTACTTC. Translated, it gives CSASQGIGYEQYF.

V and J are TRBV2 and TRBJ1-1; D ambiguous. The CDR3 length is 11 residues. CDR1 SNHLY and CDR2 FYNNEI come from the germline V gene. Trimming took off 2 bases at V and 13 bases at J, with 11 bases between the two ends. CDR3 in amino acids: CASSEIVGHFF. The DNA for the CDR3 is TGTGCCAGCAGTGAAATCGTTGGGCATTTCTTT. The variable domain in full, with the rest retrieved from reference TRBV2 and TRBJ1-1, is EPEVTQTPSHQVTQMGQEVILRCVPISNHLYFYWYRQILGQKVEFLVSFYNNEISEKSEIFDDQFSVERPDGSNFTLKIRSTKLEDSAMYFCASSEIVGHFFGQGTRLTVV.

The chain recombines TRBV7-3 with TRBJ2-1; 10 bases are shared with TRBD2. J was trimmed by 1 base and V by 5 bases; bases with no gene match: 8. Germline assignment: CDR1 SGHTA and CDR2 FQGTGA. The CDR3 runs 17 residues. The CDR3 reads CASSPISSGSSYNEQFF. The CDR3 coding sequence is TGTGCCAGCAGCCCGATTTCTAGCGGGAGTTCCTACAATGAGCAGTTCTTC.

The genes are TRBV19 and TRBJ2-1; 10 bases line up with TRBD1. The CDR3 covers 16 residues. Trimming at V came to 3 bases and at J to 7 bases, leaving 9 bases not matched to a gene. The germline V gene has CDR1 LNHDA and CDR2 SQIVND (reference sequence). The CDR3 is CASSILTTGGINEQFF. CDR3 coding DNA: TGTGCCAGTAGTATTTTAACGACAGGGGGCATAAATGAGCAGTTCTTC. The whole variable domain, remainder taken from reference TRBV19 and TRBJ2-1, is DGGITQSPKYLFRKEGQNVTLSCEQNLNHDAMYWYRQDPGQGLRLIYYSQIVNDFQKGDIAEGYSVSREKKESFPLTVTSAQKNPTAFYLCASSILTTGGINEQFFGPGTRLTVL.

This chain connects TRBV7-3 to TRBJ2-4, with 9 bases that match TRBD2. Germline V gene lookup returns CDR1 SGHTA and CDR2 FQGTGA. J gave up 6 bases and V 0 bases, and 3 bases lay outside the gene matches. The CDR3 has 15 amino acids. The CDR3 spells CASSLTSGSPNIQYF. For the CDR3, the DNA is TGTGCCAGCAGCTTAACTAGCGGGAGCCCAAACATTCAGTACTTC.

The chain links TRBV7-2 to TRBJ2-1; D call uncertain. With 5 bases removed from V and 8 bases from J, the gap between germline ends came to 10 bases. This CDR3 has 12 amino acids. Germline assignment: CDR1 SGHTA and CDR2 FQGNSA. CDR3 nucleotides: TGTGCCAGCAGCCTACCGTCGGATGAGCAGTTCTTC. It codes for CASSLPSDEQFF.

The chain uses TRBV7-2 and TRBJ2-3, with 10 positions matching TRBD2. The CDR3 extends over 13 amino acids. With 6 bases clipped from V and 5 bases from J, the junction kept 2 bases outside the gene matches. CDR1 and CDR2 (germline): SGHTA, FQGNSA. The CDR3 reads CASRRTSGDTQYF. CDR3 nucleotides: TGTGCCAGCAGGCGGACTAGCGGAGATACGCAGTATTTT.

The chain carries TRBV19 and TRBJ2-7; 9 bases fit TRBD1. Trimming at V came to 10 bases and at J to 3 bases, leaving 7 bases not matched to a gene. The CDR3 has 13 residues. The V gene's germline CDR1 is LNHDA and CDR2 SQIVND (reference sequence). For the CDR3, the DNA is TGTGCCAACAAGACAGGGGGAGACTACGAGCAGTACTTC. Encoded protein: CANKTGGDYEQYF.

This clone was found a few times. This sequence joins TRBV27 and TRBJ2-7; 7 bases line up with TRBD2. The CDR3 contains 14 residues. From germline, CDR1 is MNHEY and CDR2 SMNVEV (reference sequence). The junction had 15 bases not matched to a gene; V was cut back by 9 bases and J by 7 bases. CDR3 protein: CASIARPNGGEQYF. DNA of the CDR3: TGTGCCAGTATTGCGAGGCCTAACGGGGGGGAGCAGTACTTC.

The chain links TRBV12-3 or TRBV12-4 to TRBJ1-5; weak D call: TRBD1 (5 bases). The CDR3 contains 11 residues. V lost 6 bases and J 9 bases, leaving 9 bases between the germline ends. CDR3 bases: TGTGCCAGCAGCATCGGGGGGCCCCAGCATTTT. It is translated as CASSIGGPQHF.

The gene calls are TRBV10-3 and TRBJ2-1; 8 bases are shared with TRBD1. Unmatched junction bases numbered 2, after V lost 6 bases and J lost 1 base. The CDR3 contains 14 residues. Germline V gene sequence: CDR1 ENHRY, CDR2 SYGVKD. This CDR3 reads CAIRDRESYNEQFF. The DNA of the CDR3 is TGTGCCATCAGGGACAGGGAGTCCTACAATGAGCAGTTCTTC.

The chain has TRBV28 and TRBJ2-1; 8 nucleotides agree with TRBD2. With V trimmed by 7 bases and J by 13 bases, 9 bases remained unmatched. Germline-derived CDR1 and CDR2 are MDHEN and SYDVKM. This CDR3 region has 12 residues. In DNA, the CDR3 is TGTGCCAGCACGTCACCGGGAGGGCGACAGTTCTTC. The encoded protein is CASTSPGGRQFF.

V gene TRBV6-6 combines with J gene TRBJ1-2; no clear D. V dropped 2 bases and J dropped 1 base, with 11 bases sitting between them. Germline V lookup: CDR1 MNHNY, CDR2 SVGAGI (reference sequence). This CDR3 comprises 15 residues. The CDR3 loop is CASSYPGGGNYGYTF. CDR3 bases: TGTGCCAGCAGTTACCCGGGAGGAGGTAACTATGGCTACACCTTC.

The DNA for the CDR3 is TGCGCCAGCAGCTTCCGACAGGGAAACACCGGGGAGCTGTTTTTT. Its protein product is CASSFRQGNTGELFF. This chain connects TRBV5-1 to TRBJ2-2; 7 nucleotides line up with TRBD1. This CDR3 is 15 amino acids long. The ends lost 2 bases at V and 2 bases at J; junction bases unmatched: 3. Germline V gene sequence: CDR1 SGHRS, CDR2 YFSETQ.

The V call is TRBV29-1, the J call TRBJ1-1, with D perhaps TRBD1 (6 bases). Trimming took off 7 bases at V and 2 bases at J, with 17 bases between the two ends. The germline gives CDR1 SQVTM, CDR2 ANQGSEA. The CDR3 runs 14 residues. The CDR3 here is CSARKTGSNTEAFF. The CDR3, as DNA: TGCAGCGCACGAAAGACAGGAAGTAACACTGAAGCTTTCTTT.

In DNA, the CDR3 is TGCAGTGCTAGTTTGCGGGAGAGTGGCACAGATACGCAGTATTTT. This codes for CSASLRESGTDTQYF. The rearrangement links TRBV20-1 to TRBJ2-3, with TRBD2 matching 7 bases. Germline V gene data show CDR1 as DFQATT and CDR2 as SNEGSKA (reference sequence). After removal of 3 bases from V and 1 base from J, the junction contained 7 bases not matched to a gene. The CDR3 is 15 amino acids.

The chain recombines TRBV30 with TRBJ2-2; D unresolved. V was trimmed by 3 bases and J by 7 bases, leaving 15 bases between them. The CDR3 covers 14 residues. Germline V gene data show CDR1 as GTSNPN and CDR2 as SVGIG (reference sequence). The CDR3 loop reads CAWRGESGIGELFF. The CDR3 nucleotides read TGTGCCTGGAGGGGCGAGAGTGGCATCGGGGAGCTGTTTTTT.

V and J are TRBV15 and TRBJ2-7, with a weak D call TRBD1 (6 bases). Germline values: CDR1 LNHNV, CDR2 YYDKDF (reference sequence). The length of the CDR3 is 15 residues. Trimming took off 0 bases at V and 6 bases at J, with 15 bases between the two ends. The CDR3 region is CATSRDYLGAGEQYF. DNA of the CDR3: TGTGCCACCAGCAGAGATTATCTGGGGGCAGGCGAGCAGTACTTC.

The rearrangement links TRBV27 to TRBJ2-7; 10 bases align to TRBD1. V was pared by 2 bases and J by 3 bases, with 1 base of the junction left unmatched. This CDR3 is 14 amino acids long. Germline CDR1 and CDR2: MNHEY and SMNVEV (reference sequence). The CDR3 sequence is CASSLRTGGYEQYF. CDR3 DNA: TGTGCCAGCAGTTTAAGGACAGGGGGCTACGAGCAGTACTTC.

The V gene is TRBV11-2, the J gene TRBJ2-7; 8 bases are a match to TRBD2. V shed 3 bases, J shed 2 bases, and the junction held 0 bases outside the gene matches. Germline V lookup: CDR1 SGHAT, CDR2 FQNNGV. This CDR3 region has 13 residues. The CDR3 is CASSFSGTYEQYF. In nucleotides, the CDR3 is TGTGCCAGCAGCTTTAGCGGGACCTACGAGCAGTACTTC.

The V gene is TRBV5-4, the J gene TRBJ2-7; 9 bases fit TRBD1. The CDR3 is 15 amino acids. Trimming took 2 bases from V and 1 from J; bases not matched to a gene: 4. Germline V gives CDR1 SGHNT, CDR2 YYREEE (reference sequence). CDR3 DNA: TGTGCCAGCAGCTTCCGGGACAGGGCTTCCTACGAGCAGTACTTC. Residues: CASSFRDRASYEQYF.

The chain carries TRBV4-2 and TRBJ2-1, with TRBD2 matching 11 bases. The CDR3 length is 18 residues. From germline, CDR1 is LGHNA and CDR2 YNFKEQ. V lost 0 bases and J lost 4; bases outside the gene matches: 8. The CDR3 region has the DNA TGTGCCAGCAGCCAAGATTATTCCACTAGCGGGAGTTACAATGAGCAGTTCTTC. It codes for CASSQDYSTSGSYNEQFF.

CDR3 DNA: TGTGCCAGCACCATTAGAGAGACCCAGTACTTC. Translating gives CASTIRETQYF. The J gene is TRBJ2-5, the V gene TRBV28, with D hard to call. CDR3 length equals 11 residues. Germline V CDR1 and CDR2: MDHEN, SYDVKM. Trimming shortened V by 7 bases and J by 4 bases, and 7 bases separated the two germline ends. Based on the CDR3 plus reference TRBV28 and TRBJ2-5, the full variable domain is DVKVTQSSRYLVKRTGEKVFLECVQDMDHENMFWYRQDPGLGLRLIYFSYDVKMKEKGDIPEGYSVSREKKERFSLILESASTNQTSMYLCASTIRETQYFGPGTRLLVL.

This clone appeared a single time. J is TRBJ2-7 and V is TRBV6-5; tentative D call: TRBD2 (6 bases). The V and J ends lost 6 bases and 5 bases respectively, with 14 bases between them. The CDR3 has 13 amino acids. CDR1 is MNHEY and CDR2 is SVGAGI in the germline V gene. The CDR3 here is CASRGGLINEQYF. In DNA form, the CDR3 reads TGTGCCAGCAGGGGGGGACTTATTAACGAGCAGTACTTC.

The rearrangement joins TRBV9 to TRBJ1-3; D is uncertain. The CDR3 is made up of 16 amino acids. Germline lookup yields CDR1 SGDLS and CDR2 YYNGEE. Between the trimmed V and J ends, which lost 0 bases and 0 bases, there was a span of 10 bases. CDR3 protein: CASSVEPNGSGNTIYF. In nucleotides, the CDR3 is TGTGCCAGCAGCGTAGAGCCCAACGGCTCTGGAAACACCATATATTTT.

The chain employs TRBV4-2 and TRBJ1-1; 7 bases are a match to TRBD1. The CDR3 loop spans 13 amino acids. The V gene's germline CDR1 is LGHNA and CDR2 YNFKEQ. V trimming: 0 bases; J trimming: 10 bases; junction bases outside the gene matches: 5. The CDR3 nucleotides are TGTGCCAGCAGCCAAGACCCGGGACAGAGAGCTTTCTTT. Its translation is CASSQDPGQRAFF.

The gene calls are TRBV6-2 or TRBV6-3 and TRBJ2-1, with 8 bases that match TRBD2. With V trimmed by 0 bases and J by 12 bases, 4 bases remained unmatched. The germline V gene encodes CDR1 MNHEY and CDR2 SVGEGT. This CDR3 is 13 amino acids long. CDR3 in DNA: TGTGCCAGCAGTTACTCGACACTAGCGGCGCAGTTCTTC. It yields the protein CASSYSTLAAQFF.

The chain combines TRBV7-8 with TRBJ1-4; TRBD1 agrees at 8 bases. The CDR3 runs 14 residues. CDR1 is SGHVS, CDR2 FQNEAQ, per germline. J lost 8 bases, V lost 3 bases, and 5 bases had no gene match. CDR3 in DNA: TGTGCCAGCAGCTTGGCCGGGACAGGAGAAAAACTGTTTTTT. The encoded protein is CASSLAGTGEKLFF.

The chain recombines TRBV7-2 with TRBJ2-5, with 9 bases matching TRBD1. Germline CDR1 SGHTA, CDR2 FQGNSA. The CDR3 is 15 residues long. V gave up 6 bases and J gave up 5 bases; unmatched junction bases: 10. The CDR3 DNA reads TGTGCCAGCAGAATAACAGGGGGCGGGGTGGAGACCCAGTACTTC. Residues: CASRITGGGVETQYF.

The chain links TRBV7-3 to TRBJ2-1, with 10 nucleotides matching TRBD2. Germline V CDR1 and CDR2: SGHTA, FQGTGA. Trimming cost V 4 bases and J 7 bases; bases outside gene matches: 7. This CDR3 is built from 15 residues. The CDR3 is CASSSRTSGFNEQFF. The CDR3 bases are TGTGCCAGCAGCTCCCGGACTAGCGGCTTTAATGAGCAGTTCTTC.

V is TRBV5-1 and J is TRBJ2-1, with 7 bases that match TRBD2. The length of the CDR3 is 18 residues. Germline values: CDR1 SGHRS, CDR2 YFSETQ. V was pared by 4 bases and J by 4 bases, with 17 bases of the junction left unmatched. The CDR3 DNA reads TGCGCCAGCAGCCCCCCTGGTGCGGGAGTCCTTCGTTACAATGAGCAGTTCTTC. Its protein product is CASSPPGAGVLRYNEQFF.